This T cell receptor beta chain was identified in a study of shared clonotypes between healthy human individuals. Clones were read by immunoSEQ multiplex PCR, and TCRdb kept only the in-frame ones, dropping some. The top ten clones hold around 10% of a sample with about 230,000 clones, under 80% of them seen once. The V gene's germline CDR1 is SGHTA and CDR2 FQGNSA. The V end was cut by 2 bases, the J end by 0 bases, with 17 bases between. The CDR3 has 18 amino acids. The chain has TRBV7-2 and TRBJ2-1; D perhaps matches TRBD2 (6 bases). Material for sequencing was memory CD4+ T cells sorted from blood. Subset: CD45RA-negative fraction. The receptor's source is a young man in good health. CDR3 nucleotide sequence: TGTGCCAGCAGCTTACGAACGGGCGGGATAAGCTCCTACAATGAGCAGTTCTTC. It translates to CASSLRTGGISSYNEQFF.